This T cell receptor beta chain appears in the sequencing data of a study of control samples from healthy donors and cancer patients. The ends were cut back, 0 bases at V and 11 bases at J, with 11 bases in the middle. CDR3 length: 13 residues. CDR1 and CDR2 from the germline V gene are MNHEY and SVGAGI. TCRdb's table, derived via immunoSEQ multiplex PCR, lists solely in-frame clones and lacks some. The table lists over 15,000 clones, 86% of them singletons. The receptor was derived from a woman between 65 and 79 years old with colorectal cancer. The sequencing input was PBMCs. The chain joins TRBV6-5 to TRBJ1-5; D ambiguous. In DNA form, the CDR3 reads TGTGCCAGCAGTTACTCTTGGGAATCAGCCCAGCATTTT. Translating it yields CASSYSWESAQHF.